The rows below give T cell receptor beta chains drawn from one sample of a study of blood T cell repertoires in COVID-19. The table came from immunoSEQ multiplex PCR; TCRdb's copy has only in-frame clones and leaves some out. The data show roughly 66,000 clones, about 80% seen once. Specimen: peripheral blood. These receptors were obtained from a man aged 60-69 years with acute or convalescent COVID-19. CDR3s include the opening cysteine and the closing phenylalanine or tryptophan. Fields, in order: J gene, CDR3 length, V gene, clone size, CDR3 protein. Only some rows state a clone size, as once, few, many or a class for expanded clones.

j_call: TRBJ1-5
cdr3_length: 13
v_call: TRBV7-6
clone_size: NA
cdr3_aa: CASSLGPGQPQHF

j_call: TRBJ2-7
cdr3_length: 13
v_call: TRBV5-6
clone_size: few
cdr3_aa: CASSFISRYEQYF

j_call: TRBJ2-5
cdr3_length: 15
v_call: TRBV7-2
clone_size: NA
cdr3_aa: CASSSIRTGEETQYF

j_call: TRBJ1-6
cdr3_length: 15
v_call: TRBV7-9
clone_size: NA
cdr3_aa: CASSPGGNSNSPLHF

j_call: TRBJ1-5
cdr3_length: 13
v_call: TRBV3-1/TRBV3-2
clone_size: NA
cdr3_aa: CASSQGSRQPQHF

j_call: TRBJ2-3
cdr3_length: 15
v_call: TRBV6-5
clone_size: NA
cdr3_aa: CASSQTSASTDTQYF

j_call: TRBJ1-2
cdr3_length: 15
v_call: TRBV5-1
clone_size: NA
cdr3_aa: CASSVDSGGSYGYTF

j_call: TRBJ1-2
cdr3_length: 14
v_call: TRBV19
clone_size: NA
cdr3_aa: CASSIGGGQRGYTF

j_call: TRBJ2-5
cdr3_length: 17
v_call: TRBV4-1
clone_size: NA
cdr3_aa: CASSPRVAGGHRETQYF

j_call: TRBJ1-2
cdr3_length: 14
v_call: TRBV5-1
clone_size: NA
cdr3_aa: CASSLVGGDYGYTF

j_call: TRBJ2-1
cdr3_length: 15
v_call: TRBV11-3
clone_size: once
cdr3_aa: CASSPGQGPYNEQFF

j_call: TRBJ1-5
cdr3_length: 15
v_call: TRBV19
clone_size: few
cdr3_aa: CASSIQTGRNQPQHF

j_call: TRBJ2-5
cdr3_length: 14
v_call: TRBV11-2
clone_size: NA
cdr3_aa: CASSFQGGTETQYF

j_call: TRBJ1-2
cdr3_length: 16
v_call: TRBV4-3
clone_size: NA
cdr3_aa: CASSQDLTGNLYGYTF

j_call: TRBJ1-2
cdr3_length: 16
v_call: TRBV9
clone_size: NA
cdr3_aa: CASSVEGQGSRDGYTF

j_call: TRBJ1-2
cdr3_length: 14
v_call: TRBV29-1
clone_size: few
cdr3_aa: CSVVDRGANYGYTF

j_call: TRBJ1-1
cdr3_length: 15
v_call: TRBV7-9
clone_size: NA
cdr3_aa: CASSLAKALNTEAFF

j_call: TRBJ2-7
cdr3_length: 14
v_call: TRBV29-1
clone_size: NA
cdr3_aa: CSVMGQGVTYEQYF

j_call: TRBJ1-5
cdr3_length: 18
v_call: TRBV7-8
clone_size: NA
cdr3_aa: CASSLEARDWDPNQPQHF

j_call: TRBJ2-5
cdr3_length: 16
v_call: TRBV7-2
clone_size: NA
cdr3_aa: CASSLVAGGQQETQYF

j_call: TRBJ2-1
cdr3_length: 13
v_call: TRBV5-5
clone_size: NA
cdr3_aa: CASSYSGVGEQFF

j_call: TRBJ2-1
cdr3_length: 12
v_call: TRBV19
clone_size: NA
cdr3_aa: CASRSRAGEQFF

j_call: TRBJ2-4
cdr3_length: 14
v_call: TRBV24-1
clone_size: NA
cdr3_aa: CATSDLGDRNIQYF

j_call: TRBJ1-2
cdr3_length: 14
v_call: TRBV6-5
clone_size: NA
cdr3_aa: CASSYSAGVDGYTF